The clone carrying this TCR beta chain appeared a few times. Clones were sequenced by immunoSEQ multiplex PCR, and TCRdb holds only the in-frame ones, with some missing. The sample lists fewer than 250,000 clones, roughly 80% seen once, with around 6.4% in the top ten. J lost 4 bases, V lost 0 bases, and 2 bases had no gene match. This CDR3 spans 14 amino acids. In germline, CDR1 is SGDLS, CDR2 YYNGEE. This sample is drawn from a study of blood T cell repertoires in COVID-19. Overall study context: Samples of COVID-19 (acute and convalescent) were obtained from the United States, Italy and Spain.

This sequence originates from a woman aged 60 to 75 with active or convalescent COVID-19. V and J are TRBV9 and TRBJ2-5, with TRBD1 matching 8 bases. The specimen was peripheral blood. DNA of the CDR3: TGTGCCAGCAGCGTAGGGGACAGGCCAGAGACCCAGTACTTC. This codes for CASSVGDRPETQYF.